This T cell receptor (beta chain) was found in a study of neurological immune-mediated disorders. The team produced cDNA through 5'RACE using 10-nucleotide random UMIs. TCRdb reanalysed the 5' RACE reads using MiXCR and keeps one entry per CDR3 protein. The sample shows roughly 74,000 distinct CDR3 sequences, 5.2% of them seen only once. Ten or more counts support this clonotype. This CDR3 contains 16 residues. Trimming took 3 bases from V and 5 from J; bases not matched to a gene: 9. Germline lookup yields CDR1 MDHEN and CDR2 SYDVKM. The TCR originated in a man younger than 35 with multiple sclerosis. The chain is built from TRBV28 and TRBJ2-5; 10 nucleotides align to TRBD1. The specimen was PBMCs. CDR3 loop: CASSFVGTGEGETQYF. CDR3 bases: TGTGCCAGCAGTTTTGTAGGGACAGGGGAGGGGGAGACCCAGTACTTC.